A selection of T cell receptor beta chains follows, all from one sample in a study of T cell responses to AZD1222 COVID-19 vaccine. Profiled with immunoSEQ multiplex PCR; TCRdb holds only in-frame clones, not every one. In the table there are about 160,000 clones, less than 95% of which are singletons. The source was peripheral blood, collected on day 0 of AZD1222 vaccination. All receptors derive from an adult in good health. CDR3s include the opening cysteine and the closing phenylalanine or tryptophan. A D gene is named only where the DNA matches it firmly. Where a row states a size, it is once, few, many or the class of an expanded clone; other rows omit it.

J: TRBJ1-5
V: TRBV28
D: TRBD1
size: NA
CDR3: CASSIDRAGNQPQHF
DNA: TGTGCCAGCAGTATAGACAGGGCAGGAAATCAGCCCCAGCATTTT

J: TRBJ1-6
V: TRBV5-4
D: NA
size: NA
CDR3: CASSLVTGNSPLHF
DNA: TGTGCCAGCAGCTTGGTGACGGGGAATTCACCCCTCCACTTT

J: TRBJ1-6
V: TRBV6-2/TRBV6-3
D: NA
size: NA
CDR3: CASSYGRNSGPLHF
DNA: TGTGCCAGCAGTTACGGTAGGAACAGTGGACCCCTCCACTTT

J: TRBJ1-4
V: TRBV14
D: NA
size: NA
CDR3: CASSHVGSREKLFF
DNA: TGTGCCAGCAGCCACGTTGGGTCACGAGAAAAACTGTTTTTT

J: TRBJ2-2
V: TRBV5-1
D: TRBD2
size: NA
CDR3: CASSFMAGVYTGELFF
DNA: TGCGCCAGCAGCTTTATGGCGGGAGTCTACACCGGGGAGCTGTTTTTT

J: TRBJ1-2
V: TRBV2
D: NA
size: NA
CDR3: CASNSGTPGYGYTF
DNA: TGTGCCAGCAACTCCGGGACCCCAGGCTATGGCTACACCTTC

J: TRBJ2-5
V: TRBV28
D: NA
size: NA
CDR3: CASSLPKKGTQYF
DNA: TGTGCCAGCAGTTTGCCCAAAAAAGGGACCCAGTACTTC

J: TRBJ2-4
V: TRBV4-1
D: TRBD2
size: NA
CDR3: CASSILLAESPGGKNIQYF
DNA: TGCGCCAGCAGCATTCTACTAGCGGAGTCCCCGGGGGGCAAAAACATTCAGTACTTC

J: TRBJ1-1
V: TRBV27
D: NA
size: NA
CDR3: CASRAGTEAFF
DNA: TGTGCCAGCAGGGCAGGCACTGAAGCTTTCTTT

J: TRBJ1-1
V: TRBV19
D: NA
size: NA
CDR3: CASSSRGSVNTEAFF
DNA: TGTGCCAGTAGTTCCAGAGGGTCTGTAAACACTGAAGCTTTCTTT

J: TRBJ2-3
V: TRBV5-6
D: NA
size: NA
CDR3: CASSLISGSGTDTQYF
DNA: TGTGCCAGCAGTCTAATTTCAGGGTCTGGGACAGATACGCAGTATTTT

J: TRBJ1-5
V: TRBV3-1/TRBV3-2
D: NA
size: NA
CDR3: CASSPRASYQPQHF
DNA: TGTGCCAGCAGCCCCCGGGCGTCCTATCAGCCCCAGCATTTT

J: TRBJ2-7
V: TRBV28
D: NA
size: NA
CDR3: CASSRLSYEQYF
DNA: TGTGCCAGCAGTCGGTTGTCCTACGAGCAGTACTTC

J: TRBJ2-7
V: TRBV6-5
D: TRBD2
size: NA
CDR3: CASSYPPLAGYYEQYF
DNA: TGTGCCAGCAGTTATCCCCCCCTAGCGGGATACTACGAGCAGTACTTC

J: TRBJ2-1
V: TRBV5-1
D: NA
size: NA
CDR3: CASSSQGGPYNEQFF
DNA: TGCGCCAGCAGTTCGCAAGGGGGACCCTACAATGAGCAGTTCTTC

J: TRBJ2-2
V: TRBV28
D: NA
size: NA
CDR3: CAILTNTGELFF
DNA: TGTGCCATTCTAACCAACACCGGGGAGCTGTTTTTT

J: TRBJ2-1
V: TRBV7-2
D: TRBD2
size: NA
CDR3: CASSLAGLAGNYNEQFF
DNA: TGTGCCAGCAGCTTAGCCGGACTAGCGGGAAACTACAATGAGCAGTTCTTC

J: TRBJ2-1
V: TRBV9
D: NA
size: NA
CDR3: CASSSGGGVADDEQFF
DNA: TGTGCCAGCAGCTCCGGGGGAGGAGTAGCGGACGATGAGCAGTTCTTC

J: TRBJ1-5
V: TRBV5-6
D: NA
size: NA
CDR3: CASSSTNSNQPQHF
DNA: TGTGCCAGCAGCTCGACTAATAGCAATCAGCCCCAGCATTTT

J: TRBJ1-1
V: TRBV3-1/TRBV3-2
D: NA
size: NA
CDR3: CASSRRGPGNTEAFF
DNA: TGTGCCAGCAGCCGGCGTGGGCCAGGGAACACTGAAGCTTTCTTT

J: TRBJ1-3
V: TRBV10-3
D: TRBD1
size: NA
CDR3: CAISRSGGDGNTIYF
DNA: TGTGCCATCAGCCGCTCAGGGGGCGATGGAAACACCATATATTTT

J: TRBJ2-1
V: TRBV7-3
D: NA
size: NA
CDR3: CASSLQGNEQFF
DNA: TGTGCCAGCAGCTTACAGGGAAATGAGCAGTTCTTC

J: TRBJ1-1
V: TRBV30
D: NA
size: NA
CDR3: CAWTQGGSDTEAFF
DNA: TGTGCCTGGACCCAAGGGGGATCTGACACTGAAGCTTTCTTT

J: TRBJ2-3
V: TRBV15
D: TRBD2
size: NA
CDR3: CATSRALTSGRTDTQYF
DNA: TGTGCCACCAGCAGAGCCCTAACTAGCGGTCGGACAGATACGCAGTATTTT

J: TRBJ1-1
V: TRBV28
D: NA
size: NA
CDR3: CASSQAGVNTEAFF
DNA: TGTGCCAGCAGTCAGGCAGGGGTGAACACTGAAGCTTTCTTT

J: TRBJ2-7
V: TRBV9
D: TRBD2
size: NA
CDR3: CASSVATSGIGEQYF
DNA: TGTGCCAGCAGCGTAGCGACTAGCGGGATTGGCGAGCAGTACTTC

J: TRBJ2-7
V: TRBV28
D: TRBD1
size: NA
CDR3: CASSLGQVYEQYF
DNA: TGTGCCAGCAGCCTGGGACAGGTCTACGAGCAGTACTTC

J: TRBJ2-2
V: TRBV11-2
D: NA
size: once
CDR3: CASSPSAFGTGELFF
DNA: TGTGCCAGCAGCCCTAGCGCCTTTGGCACCGGGGAGCTGTTTTTT

J: TRBJ1-2
V: TRBV7-9
D: NA
size: NA
CDR3: CASSLESINGYTF
DNA: TGTGCCAGCAGCTTAGAATCAATCAATGGCTACACCTTC

J: TRBJ1-2
V: TRBV28
D: NA
size: NA
CDR3: CASSFPLRGPYGYTF
DNA: TGTGCCAGCAGTTTCCCTCTACGGGGGCCCTATGGCTACACCTTC

J: TRBJ1-1
V: TRBV29-1
D: NA
size: NA
CDR3: CSVYRGPGTEAFF
DNA: TGCAGCGTTTATAGGGGCCCGGGGACTGAAGCTTTCTTT

J: TRBJ2-1
V: TRBV5-6
D: TRBD2
size: NA
CDR3: CASSSGTSGKHEQFF
DNA: TGTGCCAGCAGCTCCGGGACTAGCGGGAAGCATGAGCAGTTCTTC

J: TRBJ1-1
V: TRBV2
D: TRBD1
size: NA
CDR3: CASSESRQGTEAFF
DNA: TGTGCCAGCAGTGAATCACGACAGGGGACTGAAGCTTTCTTT

J: TRBJ2-1
V: TRBV6-5
D: TRBD1
size: NA
CDR3: CASSSWAGGLYEQFF
DNA: TGTGCCAGCAGTTCTTGGGCAGGGGGCTTGTATGAGCAGTTCTTC

J: TRBJ2-3
V: TRBV4-3
D: TRBD2
size: NA
CDR3: CASSPLAGGSENTQYF
DNA: TGCGCCAGCAGCCCCTTAGCGGGAGGTAGCGAGAATACGCAGTATTTT

J: TRBJ2-7
V: TRBV28
D: NA
size: NA
CDR3: CASTMGRRAYEQYF
DNA: TGTGCCAGCACCATGGGACGGAGAGCCTACGAGCAGTACTTC

J: TRBJ2-2
V: TRBV11-2
D: TRBD2
size: NA
CDR3: CASSLRSGLVSTGELFF
DNA: TGTGCCAGCAGCTTACGGTCCGGACTAGTTTCCACCGGGGAGCTGTTTTTT

J: TRBJ1-5
V: TRBV24-1
D: NA
size: NA
CDR3: CATSDGFRSNQPQHF
DNA: TGTGCCACCAGTGATGGTTTTAGATCCAATCAGCCCCAGCATTTT

J: TRBJ2-1
V: TRBV2
D: TRBD2
size: NA
CDR3: CASSHPGIAGDDEQFF
DNA: TGTGCCAGCAGTCACCCTGGGATAGCGGGAGATGATGAGCAGTTCTTC

J: TRBJ1-1
V: TRBV5-1
D: NA
size: NA
CDR3: CASRLKENTEAFF
DNA: TGCGCCAGCAGGCTGAAGGAGAACACTGAAGCTTTCTTT

J: TRBJ2-3
V: TRBV24-1
D: TRBD2
size: NA
CDR3: CATSDSSSGRASDTQYF
DNA: TGTGCCACCAGTGATTCTTCTAGCGGGCGAGCCTCAGATACGCAGTATTTT

J: TRBJ1-1
V: TRBV6-2/TRBV6-3
D: NA
size: once
CDR3: CASSYFQGYTEAFF
DNA: TGTGCCAGCAGTTACTTTCAGGGGTACACTGAAGCTTTCTTT

J: TRBJ2-3
V: TRBV19
D: TRBD1
size: NA
CDR3: CASSTGTASTDTQYF
DNA: TGTGCCAGTAGTACGGGGACAGCTAGCACAGATACGCAGTATTTT

J: TRBJ2-7
V: TRBV7-2
D: TRBD2
size: once
CDR3: CASSLVSGSPYEQYF
DNA: TGTGCCAGCAGCCTGGTTAGCGGGTCTCCCTACGAGCAGTACTTC

J: TRBJ1-1
V: TRBV6-2/TRBV6-3
D: TRBD1
size: NA
CDR3: CASSYGALGGSRTEAFF
DNA: TGTGCCAGCAGTTATGGGGCGCTAGGGGGCAGCCGGACTGAAGCTTTCTTT

J: TRBJ2-7
V: TRBV18
D: NA
size: NA
CDR3: CASSPRKIGGYEQYF
DNA: TGTGCCAGCTCACCACGAAAGATAGGTGGATACGAGCAGTACTTC

J: TRBJ1-1
V: TRBV18
D: NA
size: NA
CDR3: CASSPGRTYTEAFF
DNA: TGTGCCAGCTCACCGGGACGGACCTACACTGAAGCTTTCTTT

J: TRBJ1-1
V: TRBV29-1
D: NA
size: NA
CDR3: CSVETSDTEAFF
DNA: TGCAGCGTTGAAACTTCCGACACTGAAGCTTTCTTT

J: TRBJ2-5
V: TRBV29-1
D: TRBD2
size: NA
CDR3: CSVVGGAETQYF
DNA: TGCAGCGTTGTCGGGGGGGCCGAGACCCAGTACTTC

J: TRBJ1-5
V: TRBV19
D: TRBD1
size: NA
CDR3: CASSSGTGREPQHF
DNA: TGTGCCAGTAGTTCCGGGACAGGGAGAGAGCCCCAGCATTTT

J: TRBJ2-1
V: TRBV6-5
D: NA
size: NA
CDR3: CASRGTDYNEQFF
DNA: TGTGCCAGCCGGGGGACCGACTACAATGAGCAGTTCTTC

J: TRBJ2-3
V: TRBV6-2/TRBV6-3
D: NA
size: NA
CDR3: CASSLWEKRDTQYF
DNA: TGTGCCAGCAGTTTGTGGGAGAAAAGAGATACGCAGTATTTT